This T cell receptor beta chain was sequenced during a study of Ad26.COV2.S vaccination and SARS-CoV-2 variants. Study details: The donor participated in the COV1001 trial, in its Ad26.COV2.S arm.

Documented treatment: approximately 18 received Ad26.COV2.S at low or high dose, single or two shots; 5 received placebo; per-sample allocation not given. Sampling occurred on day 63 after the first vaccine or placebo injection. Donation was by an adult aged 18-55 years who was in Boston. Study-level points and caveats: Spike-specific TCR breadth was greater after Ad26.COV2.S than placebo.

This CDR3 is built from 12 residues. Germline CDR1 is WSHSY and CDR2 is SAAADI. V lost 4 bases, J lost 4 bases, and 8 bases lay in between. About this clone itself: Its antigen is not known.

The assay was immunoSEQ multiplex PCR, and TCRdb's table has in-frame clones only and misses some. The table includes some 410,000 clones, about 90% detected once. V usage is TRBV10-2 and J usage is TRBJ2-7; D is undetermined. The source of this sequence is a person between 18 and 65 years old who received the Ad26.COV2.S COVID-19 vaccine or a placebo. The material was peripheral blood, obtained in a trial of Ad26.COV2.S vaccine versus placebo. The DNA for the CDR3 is TGCGCCAGCAGTGCGTCCCCGTACGAGCAGTACTTC. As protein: CASSASPYEQYF.